The 15 T cell receptor beta chains in this list originate from one sample, sequenced in a study of cytomegalovirus exposure and HLA in healthy donors. Primers: 60 Vbeta forward and 13 Jbeta reverse. Here immunoSEQ multiplex PCR was the method, and the copy in TCRdb shows in-frame clones only, minus some. The data hold 100,000 to 150,000 clones, with about 80% observed a single time. Material: PBMCs. These receptor sequences come from a boy aged 2-15 years in good health and CMV-seronegative.

The chain recombines TRBV5-1 with TRBJ2-1; tentatively, D is TRBD1 (7 bases). Trimming left V 2 bases short and J 7 bases short, with 13 bases between. Per germline, CDR1 SGHRS and CDR2 YFSETQ. The CDR3 sequence is 14 residues long. The CDR3 sequence: CASSFAGGGNEQFF. In nucleotides, the CDR3 is TGCGCCAGCAGCTTCGCAGGGGGAGGTAATGAGCAGTTCTTC. Filled out from reference TRBV5-1 and TRBJ2-1, the complete variable domain reads KAGVTQTPRYLIKTRGQQVTLSCSPISGHRSVSWYQQTPGQGLQFLFEYFSETQRNKGNFPGRFSGRQFSNSRSEMNVSTLELGDSALYLCASSFAGGGNEQFFGPGTRLTVL.

The CDR3 DNA sequence: TGCGCCAGCAGGGGGGGGGAGCGGGTCTATGGCTACACCTTC. Translation gives CASRGGERVYGYTF. The chain uses TRBV10-1 and TRBJ1-2; D perhaps matches TRBD1 (5 bases). The CDR3 spans 14 residues. Germline CDR1 is WNHNN and CDR2 is SYGVQD (reference sequence). Trimming stripped 6 bases from V and 4 bases from J, with 15 bases between.

The chain couples TRBV6-5 to TRBJ2-3; 8 positions match TRBD2. V was pared by 0 bases and J by 2 bases, with 4 bases of the junction left unmatched. CDR3 size: 16 residues. Germline V gene data show CDR1 as MNHEY and CDR2 as SVGAGI. The chain's CDR3 is CASSYSLAGTTDTQYF. CDR3 in DNA: TGTGCCAGCAGTTACTCGCTAGCGGGTACCACAGATACGCAGTATTTT.

This clone was picked up a small number of times. J is TRBJ2-1 and V is TRBV13, with D possibly being TRBD2 (5 bases). Trimming pared 5 bases from V and 0 bases from J, leaving 14 bases between. Germline lookup yields CDR1 PRHDT and CDR2 FYEKMQ (reference sequence). The CDR3 loop spans 16 amino acids. CDR3 residues: CASSMFLASSYNEQFF. In DNA form, the CDR3 reads TGTGCCAGCAGCATGTTTCTAGCTTCCTCCTACAATGAGCAGTTCTTC.

The genes are TRBV15 and TRBJ2-5; TRBD2 agrees at 7 bases. Germline-derived CDR1 and CDR2 are LNHNV and YYDKDF (reference sequence). There are 18 residues in the CDR3. After removal of 0 bases from V and 2 bases from J, the junction contained 12 bases not matched to a gene. For the CDR3, the DNA is TGTGCCACCAGCAGAGATGGGGGGGGAGCGGGTGGGCAAGAGACCCAGTACTTC. Amino acids: CATSRDGGGAGGQETQYF.

The chain carries TRBV2 and TRBJ1-2, with 10 positions matching TRBD1. Trimming at V came to 4 bases and at J to 4 bases, leaving 9 bases not matched to a gene. There are 16 residues in the CDR3. Germline V gene sequence: CDR1 SNHLY, CDR2 FYNNEI. CDR3 sequence: CASSGQGAIGIYGYTF. In DNA form, the CDR3 reads TGTGCCAGCAGTGGACAGGGGGCAATCGGTATCTATGGCTACACCTTC.

This rearrangement joins TRBV27 to TRBJ2-5; D is ambiguous. The DNA end is a closer match to TRBJ2-7, so the J assignment may be wrong. Germline-derived CDR1 and CDR2 are MNHEY and SMNVEV (reference sequence). The CDR3 is 9 amino acids. CDR3 DNA: TGTGCCAGCAGGCACGAGCAGTACTTC. Protein sequence: CASRHEQYF.

Concerning this clone: The germline gene is not matched at one end of the junction; a read error may be the cause. V is TRBV7-9 and J is TRBJ1-1; 9 bases match TRBD1. The CDR3 is 14 residues long. Germline loops: CDR1 SEHNR, CDR2 FQNEAQ (reference sequence). The CDR3 DNA sequence: TGTTCCAGCAGATATGACAGGGGGGACACTGAAGCTTTCTTT. Its translation is CSSRYDRGDTEAFF.

V and J are TRBV18 and TRBJ2-5; no clear D. Germline CDR1 reads KGHSH; CDR2 reads LQKENI. V gave up 0 bases and J gave up 5 bases, with 10 bases separating them. The CDR3 length is 14 residues. The CDR3 here is CASSPPISRETQYF. CDR3 coding DNA: TGTGCCAGCTCACCACCGATTTCCCGGGAGACCCAGTACTTC.

V is TRBV4-1 and J is TRBJ1-1; D is possibly TRBD1 (5 bases). The CDR3 covers 13 residues. Trimming stripped 1 base from V and 11 bases from J, with 14 bases between. The V gene's germline CDR1 is MGHRA and CDR2 YSYEKL. Written as DNA, the CDR3 is TGCGCCAGCAGCCAAGTGGGGGGGTGGCCGGCTTTCTTT. Its translation is CASSQVGGWPAFF.

This clone turned up a few times. The chain carries TRBV2 and TRBJ2-4; 8 nucleotides agree with TRBD2. V lost 2 bases, J lost 6 bases, and 3 bases stayed unmatched. The germline V gene encodes CDR1 SNHLY and CDR2 FYNNEI. There are 14 residues in the CDR3. Here the CDR3 DNA reads TGTGCCAGCAGTGAACCCGGACTAGCAAACATTCAGTACTTC. It translates to CASSEPGLANIQYF.

This clone was seen more than once but under ten times. The CDR3 protein is CASSPLPGVVVVNEQFF. The DNA for the CDR3 is TGCGCCAGCAGCCCTCTCCCCGGGGTCGTGGTTGTCAATGAGCAGTTCTTC. The rearrangement uses TRBV5-1 and TRBJ2-1; perhaps TRBD2 as D (5 bases). V was clipped by 4 bases and J by 6 bases, with 23 bases between them. Per the germline V gene, CDR1 is SGHRS and CDR2 is YFSETQ. The CDR3 is 17 residues long.

The chain combines TRBV7-8 with TRBJ1-5; possibly TRBD1 for D (5 bases). The CDR3 length is 16 residues. The V gene lost 1 base and the J gene lost 7 bases, with 17 bases spanning the gap. Germline-derived CDR1 and CDR2 are SGHVS and FQNEAQ. CDR3 residues: CASSLEGWGVNQPQHF. Here the CDR3 DNA reads TGTGCCAGCAGCTTAGAGGGGTGGGGGGTTAACCAGCCCCAGCATTTT. The whole variable domain, filled in from reference TRBV7-8 and TRBJ1-5, reads GAGVSQSPRYKVAKRGQDVALRCDPISGHVSLFWYQQALGQGPEFLTYFQNEAQLDKSGLPSDRFFAERPEGSVSTLKIQRTQQEDSAVYLCASSLEGWGVNQPQHFGDGTRLSIL.

This chain joins TRBV7-9 and TRBJ1-1, with D maybe TRBD1 (5 bases). The germline V gene encodes CDR1 SEHNR and CDR2 FQNEAQ (reference sequence). V was clipped by 5 bases and J by 3 bases, with 22 bases between them. The CDR3 contains 17 residues. The CDR3 DNA is TGTGCCAGCAGCGAAGGGCAGGGTCCGAGGAGGGACACTGAAGCTTTCTTT. Protein: CASSEGQGPRRDTEAFF. The whole variable domain, filled in from reference TRBV7-9 and TRBJ1-1, reads DTGVSQNPRHKITKRGQNVTFRCDPISEHNRLYWYRQTLGQGPEFLTYFQNEAQLEKSRLLSDRFSAERPKGSFSTLEIQRTEQGDSAMYLCASSEGQGPRRDTEAFFGQGTRLTVV.

The CDR3 DNA reads TGCGCCAGCCGCCTCGGGGCTAGCGGGGGAGTAAAAGGGACCCAGTACTTC. Encoded protein: CASRLGASGGVKGTQYF. This chain connects TRBV5-1 to TRBJ2-5, with 10 bases matching TRBD2. This CDR3 is built from 17 residues. After removal of 7 bases from V and 7 bases from J, the junction contained 19 bases not matched to a gene. Germline assignment: CDR1 SGHRS and CDR2 YFSETQ.